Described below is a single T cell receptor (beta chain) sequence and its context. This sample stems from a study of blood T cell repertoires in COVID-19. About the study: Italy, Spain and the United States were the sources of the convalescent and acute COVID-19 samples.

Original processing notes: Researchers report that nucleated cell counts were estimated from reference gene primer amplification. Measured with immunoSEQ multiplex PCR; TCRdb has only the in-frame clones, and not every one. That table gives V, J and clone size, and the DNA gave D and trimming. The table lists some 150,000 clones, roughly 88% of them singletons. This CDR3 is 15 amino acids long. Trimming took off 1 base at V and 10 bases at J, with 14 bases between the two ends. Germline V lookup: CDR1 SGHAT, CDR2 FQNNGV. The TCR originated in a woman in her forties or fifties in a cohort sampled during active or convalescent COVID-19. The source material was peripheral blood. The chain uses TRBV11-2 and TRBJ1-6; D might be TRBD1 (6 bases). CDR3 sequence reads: CASSLVQGKGSPLHF. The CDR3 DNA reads TGTGCCAGCAGCTTAGTTCAGGGGAAGGGGTCACCCCTCCACTTT.